This TCR beta chain was sequenced for a study of human T cells and chemical hapten exposure. Via MiXCR, TCRdb re-called the RACE reads, giving one row per CDR3 protein. Of tens of thousands of distinct CDR3 sequences in the sample, 7.5% to 10% are singletons; the top ten hold less than 2%. Time point denoted: patch test 2, 6 weeks after DPC sensitization. The treatment denotes: therapeutic diphenylcyclopropenone sensitization with weekly scalp DPC. The sample consisted of whole blood, taken in connection with sensitization to the hapten diphenylcyclopropenone (DPC). The source of this sequence is a woman aged 45-60 years with alopecia areata. Some clones in this sample may be carry-over from other donors' samples.

The CDR3 sequence: CASSEMGGELGELFF. CDR3 coding DNA: TGTGCCAGCAGTGAAATGGGCGGGGAGCTCGGGGAGCTGTTTTTT. The genes are TRBV2 and TRBJ2-2; D is possibly TRBD2 (6 bases). Germline V gene lookup returns CDR1 SNHLY and CDR2 FYNNEI. The CDR3 is 15 amino acids. V was cut by 2 bases and J by 7 bases, with 14 bases left in between.